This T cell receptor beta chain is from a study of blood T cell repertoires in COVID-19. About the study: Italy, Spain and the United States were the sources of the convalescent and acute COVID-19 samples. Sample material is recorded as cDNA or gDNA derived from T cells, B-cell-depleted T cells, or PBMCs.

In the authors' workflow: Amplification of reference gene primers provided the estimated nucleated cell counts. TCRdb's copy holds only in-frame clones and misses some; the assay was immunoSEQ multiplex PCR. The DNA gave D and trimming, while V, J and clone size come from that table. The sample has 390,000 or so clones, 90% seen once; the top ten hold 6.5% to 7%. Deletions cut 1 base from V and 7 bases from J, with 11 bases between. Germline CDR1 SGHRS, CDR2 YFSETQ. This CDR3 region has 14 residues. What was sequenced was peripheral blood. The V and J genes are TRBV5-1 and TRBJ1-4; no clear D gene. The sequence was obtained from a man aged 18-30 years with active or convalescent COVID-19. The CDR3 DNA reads TGCGCCAGCAGCTTGAGCGCTGCAAGTGAAAAACTGTTTTTT. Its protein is CASSLSAASEKLFF. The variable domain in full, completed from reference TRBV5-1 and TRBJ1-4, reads KAGVTQTPRYLIKTRGQQVTLSCSPISGHRSVSWYQQTPGQGLQFLFEYFSETQRNKGNFPGRFSGRQFSNSRSEMNVSTLELGDSALYLCASSLSAASEKLFFGSGTQLSVL.